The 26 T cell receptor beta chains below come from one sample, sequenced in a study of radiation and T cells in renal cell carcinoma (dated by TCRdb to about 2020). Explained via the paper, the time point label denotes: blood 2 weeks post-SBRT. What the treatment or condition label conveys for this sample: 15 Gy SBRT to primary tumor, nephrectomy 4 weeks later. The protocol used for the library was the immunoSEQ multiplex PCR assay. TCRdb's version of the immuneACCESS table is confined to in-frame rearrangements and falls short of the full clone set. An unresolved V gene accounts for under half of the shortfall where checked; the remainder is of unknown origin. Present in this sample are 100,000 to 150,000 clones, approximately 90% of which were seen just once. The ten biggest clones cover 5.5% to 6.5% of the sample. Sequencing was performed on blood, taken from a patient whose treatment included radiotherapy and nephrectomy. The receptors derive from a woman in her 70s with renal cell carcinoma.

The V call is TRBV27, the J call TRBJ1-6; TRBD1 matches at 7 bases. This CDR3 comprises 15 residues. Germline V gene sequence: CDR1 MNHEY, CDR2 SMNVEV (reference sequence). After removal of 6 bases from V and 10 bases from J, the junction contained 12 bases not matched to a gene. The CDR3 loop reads CASRMAQGETSPLHF. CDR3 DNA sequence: TGTGCCAGCAGAATGGCGCAGGGGGAAACGTCACCCCTCCACTTT.

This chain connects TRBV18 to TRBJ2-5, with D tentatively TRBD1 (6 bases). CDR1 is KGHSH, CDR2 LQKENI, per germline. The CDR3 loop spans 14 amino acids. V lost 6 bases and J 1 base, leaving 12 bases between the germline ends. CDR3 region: CASSSDRTQETQYF. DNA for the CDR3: TGTGCCAGCTCCTCAGACAGGACCCAAGAGACCCAGTACTTC. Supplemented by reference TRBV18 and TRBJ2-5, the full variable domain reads NAGVMQNPRHLVRRRGQEARLRCSPMKGHSHVYWYRQLPEEGLKFMVYLQKENIIDESGMPKERFSAEFPKEGPSILRIQQVVRGDSAAYFCASSSDRTQETQYFGPGTRLLVL.

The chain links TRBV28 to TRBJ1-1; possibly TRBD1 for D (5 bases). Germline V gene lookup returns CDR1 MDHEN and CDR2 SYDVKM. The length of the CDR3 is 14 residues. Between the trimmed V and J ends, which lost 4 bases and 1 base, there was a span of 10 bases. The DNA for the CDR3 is TGTGCCAGCAGTTCGGCGGGACGGAACACTGAAGCTTTCTTT. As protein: CASSSAGRNTEAFF.

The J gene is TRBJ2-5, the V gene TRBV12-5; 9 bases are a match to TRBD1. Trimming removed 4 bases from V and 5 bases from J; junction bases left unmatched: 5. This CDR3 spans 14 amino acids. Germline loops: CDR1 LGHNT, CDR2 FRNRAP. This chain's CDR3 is CASGSGQGPETQYF. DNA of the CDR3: TGTGCTAGTGGTTCGGGACAGGGTCCGGAGACCCAGTACTTC.

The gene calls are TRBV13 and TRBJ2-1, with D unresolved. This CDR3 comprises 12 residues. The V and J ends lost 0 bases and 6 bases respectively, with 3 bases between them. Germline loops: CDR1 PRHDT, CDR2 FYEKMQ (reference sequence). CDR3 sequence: CASSLGANEQFF. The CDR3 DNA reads TGTGCCAGCAGCTTAGGTGCCAATGAGCAGTTCTTC.

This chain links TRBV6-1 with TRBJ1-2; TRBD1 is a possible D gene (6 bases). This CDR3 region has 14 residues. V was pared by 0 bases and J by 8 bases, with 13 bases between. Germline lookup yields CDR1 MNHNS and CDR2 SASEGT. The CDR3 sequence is CASSEADRSGGYTF. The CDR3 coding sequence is TGTGCCAGCAGTGAAGCTGACAGGTCGGGCGGCTACACCTTC.

CDR3 protein: CASSFGQGGGTGELFF. For the CDR3, the DNA is TGTGCCAGCAGCTTCGGACAGGGAGGCGGCACCGGGGAGCTGTTTTTT. The rearrangement joins TRBV9 to TRBJ2-2; 8 nucleotides agree with TRBD1. This CDR3 is built from 16 residues. Germline CDR1 is SGDLS and CDR2 is YYNGEE. The V and J ends lost 4 bases and 4 bases, in that order; junction bases with no gene match: 9.

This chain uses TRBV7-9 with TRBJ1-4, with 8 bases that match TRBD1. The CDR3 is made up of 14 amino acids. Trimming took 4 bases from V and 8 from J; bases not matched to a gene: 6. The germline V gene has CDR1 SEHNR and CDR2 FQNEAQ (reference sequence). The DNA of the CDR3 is TGTGCCAGCAGCTCCTATGGACAGGGAGAAAAACTGTTTTTT. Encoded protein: CASSSYGQGEKLFF.

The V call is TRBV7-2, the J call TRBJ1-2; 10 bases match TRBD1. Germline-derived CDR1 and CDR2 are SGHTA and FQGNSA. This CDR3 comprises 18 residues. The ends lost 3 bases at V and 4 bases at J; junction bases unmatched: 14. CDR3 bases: TGTGCCAGCAGCTTCGGCAGAGGACCGGGACAGGGGTTCTATGGCTACACCTTC. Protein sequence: CASSFGRGPGQGFYGYTF.

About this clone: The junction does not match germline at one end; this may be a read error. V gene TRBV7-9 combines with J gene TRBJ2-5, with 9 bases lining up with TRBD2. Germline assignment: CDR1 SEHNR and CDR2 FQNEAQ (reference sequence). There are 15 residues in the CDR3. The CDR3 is CASSQDAGGEETQYF. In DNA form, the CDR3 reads TGCGCCAGCAGCCAAGATGCGGGGGGGGAAGAGACCCAGTACTTC.

Here the CDR3 reads CAWSVMRGEQYF. The CDR3, as DNA: TGTGCCTGGAGTGTAATGCGGGGCGAGCAGTACTTC. The V and J genes are TRBV30 and TRBJ2-7, with D maybe TRBD2 (6 bases). The V gene's germline CDR1 is GTSNPN and CDR2 SVGIG (reference sequence). Between the trimmed V and J ends, which lost 0 bases and 6 bases, there was a span of 9 bases. The CDR3 contains 12 residues.

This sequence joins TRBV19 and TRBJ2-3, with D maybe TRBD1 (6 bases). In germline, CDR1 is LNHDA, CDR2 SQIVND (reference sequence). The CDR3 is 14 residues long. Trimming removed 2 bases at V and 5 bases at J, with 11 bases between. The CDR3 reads CASSIPGVGDTQYF. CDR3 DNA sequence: TGTGCCAGTAGTATACCAGGGGTGGGAGATACGCAGTATTTT. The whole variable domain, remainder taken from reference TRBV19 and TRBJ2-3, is DGGITQSPKYLFRKEGQNVTLSCEQNLNHDAMYWYRQDPGQGLRLIYYSQIVNDFQKGDIAEGYSVSREKKESFPLTVTSAQKNPTAFYLCASSIPGVGDTQYFGPGTRLTVL.

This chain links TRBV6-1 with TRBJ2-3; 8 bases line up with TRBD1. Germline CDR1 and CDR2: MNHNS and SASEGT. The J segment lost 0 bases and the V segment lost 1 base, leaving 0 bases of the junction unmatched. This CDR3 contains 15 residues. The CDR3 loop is CASSEGTGSTDTQYF. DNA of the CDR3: TGTGCCAGCAGTGAAGGGACAGGGAGCACAGATACGCAGTATTTT.

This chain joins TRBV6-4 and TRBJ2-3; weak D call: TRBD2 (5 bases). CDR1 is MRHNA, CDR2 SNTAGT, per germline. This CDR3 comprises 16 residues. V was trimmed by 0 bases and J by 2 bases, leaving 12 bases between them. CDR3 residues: CASSDSADLATDTQYF. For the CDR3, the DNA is TGTGCCAGCAGTGACTCAGCGGACTTAGCCACAGATACGCAGTATTTT.

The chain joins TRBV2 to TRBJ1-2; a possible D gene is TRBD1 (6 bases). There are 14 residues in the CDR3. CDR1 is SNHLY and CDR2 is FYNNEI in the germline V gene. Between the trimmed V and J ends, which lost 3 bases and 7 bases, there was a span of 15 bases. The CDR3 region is CASSDSGAPSGYTF. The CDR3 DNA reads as TGTGCCAGCAGTGATTCGGGGGCGCCATCTGGCTACACCTTC.

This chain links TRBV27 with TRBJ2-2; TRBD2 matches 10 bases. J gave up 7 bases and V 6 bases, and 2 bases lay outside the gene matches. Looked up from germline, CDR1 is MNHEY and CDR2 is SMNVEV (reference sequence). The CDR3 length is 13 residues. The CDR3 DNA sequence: TGTGCCAGCAGCCGACTAGCGGGCGGGGAGCTGTTTTTT. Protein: CASSRLAGGELFF.

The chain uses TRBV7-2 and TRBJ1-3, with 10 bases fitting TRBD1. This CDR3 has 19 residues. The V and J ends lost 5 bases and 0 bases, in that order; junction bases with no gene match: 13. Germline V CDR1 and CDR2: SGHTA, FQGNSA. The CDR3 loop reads CASSPRTGGIPLSGNTIYF. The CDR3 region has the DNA TGTGCCAGCAGCCCGCGGACAGGGGGGATACCTCTCTCTGGAAACACCATATATTTT.

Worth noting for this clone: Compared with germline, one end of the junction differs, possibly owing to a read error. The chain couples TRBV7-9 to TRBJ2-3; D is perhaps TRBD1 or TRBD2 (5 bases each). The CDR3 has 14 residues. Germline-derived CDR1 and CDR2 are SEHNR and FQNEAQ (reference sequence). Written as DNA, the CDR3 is TGTGCCAGCAGCCTAGCAGGGAGCAGGAATACGCAGTATTTT. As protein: CASSLAGSRNTQYF.

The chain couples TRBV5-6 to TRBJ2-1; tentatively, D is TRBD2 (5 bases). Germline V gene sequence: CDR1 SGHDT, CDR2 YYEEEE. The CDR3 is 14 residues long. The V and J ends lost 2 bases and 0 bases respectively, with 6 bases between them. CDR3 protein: CASSFRDSYNEQFF. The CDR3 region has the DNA TGTGCCAGCAGCTTCCGGGACTCCTACAATGAGCAGTTCTTC.

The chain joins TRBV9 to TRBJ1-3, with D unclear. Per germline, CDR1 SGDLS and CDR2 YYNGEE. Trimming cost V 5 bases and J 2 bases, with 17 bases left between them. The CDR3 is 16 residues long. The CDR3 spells CASRAGAGAAGNTIYF. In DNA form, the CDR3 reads TGTGCCAGCAGGGCCGGCGCGGGAGCCGCTGGAAACACCATATATTTT.

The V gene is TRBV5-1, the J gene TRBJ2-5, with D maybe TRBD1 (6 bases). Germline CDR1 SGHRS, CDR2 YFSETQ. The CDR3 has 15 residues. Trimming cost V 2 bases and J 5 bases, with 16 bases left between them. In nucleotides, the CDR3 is TGCGCCAGCAGCTTCGCAGGGGTACTTTCGGAGACCCAGTACTTC. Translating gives CASSFAGVLSETQYF.

The CDR3 spells CASSPLGLVNEQFF. CDR3 sequence (DNA): TGTGCCAGCAGCCCACTCGGACTAGTCAATGAGCAGTTCTTC. The chain links TRBV7-2 to TRBJ2-1, with 7 bases fitting TRBD2. The CDR3 runs 14 residues. Trimming at V came to 5 bases and at J to 6 bases, leaving 7 bases not matched to a gene. Per the germline V gene, CDR1 is SGHTA and CDR2 is FQGNSA.

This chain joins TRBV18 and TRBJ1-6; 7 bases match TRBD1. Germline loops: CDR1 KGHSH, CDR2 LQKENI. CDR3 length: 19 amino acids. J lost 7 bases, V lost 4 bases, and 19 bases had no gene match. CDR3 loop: CASSRGNVDRVNNNSPLHF. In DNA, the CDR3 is TGTGCCAGCTCACGGGGAAACGTCGACAGGGTAAATAACAATTCACCCCTCCACTTT. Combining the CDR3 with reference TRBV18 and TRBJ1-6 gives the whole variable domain NAGVMQNPRHLVRRRGQEARLRCSPMKGHSHVYWYRQLPEEGLKFMVYLQKENIIDESGMPKERFSAEFPKEGPSILRIQQVVRGDSAAYFCASSRGNVDRVNNNSPLHFGNGTRLTVT.

The CDR3 nucleotides read TGCGCCAGCAGCCGAGACAGGGTTGATGGCTACACCTTC. It encodes CASSRDRVDGYTF. The gene calls are TRBV5-1 and TRBJ1-2; TRBD1 matches at 7 bases. V dropped 4 bases and J dropped 6; count of bases not matched to a gene: 6. Looked up from germline, CDR1 is SGHRS and CDR2 is YFSETQ. The CDR3 sequence is 13 residues long.

The chain's CDR3 is CASSAGTVNTEAFF. For the CDR3, the DNA is TGTGCCAGTAGTGCCGGGACAGTCAACACTGAAGCTTTCTTT. The chain links TRBV19 to TRBJ1-1, with TRBD1 identical over 7 bases. V gave up 5 bases and J gave up 2 bases; unmatched junction bases: 5. CDR3 length: 14 amino acids. Germline V gene data show CDR1 as LNHDA and CDR2 as SQIVND (reference sequence).

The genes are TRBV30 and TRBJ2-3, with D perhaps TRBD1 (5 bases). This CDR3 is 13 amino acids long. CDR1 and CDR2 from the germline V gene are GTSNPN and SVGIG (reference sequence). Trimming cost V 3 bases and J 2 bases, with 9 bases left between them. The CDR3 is CAWRRGNTDTQYF. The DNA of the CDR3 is TGTGCCTGGAGAAGGGGAAACACAGATACGCAGTATTTT.